The 7 T cell receptor beta chains below come from one sample, sequenced in a study of blood T cell repertoires in COVID-19. Profiled with immunoSEQ multiplex PCR; TCRdb holds only in-frame clones, not every one. The repertoire holds about 200,000 clones, approximately 90% seen once, with 15% to 20% in the top ten. The material sequenced was peripheral blood. The receptors come from a man between 50 and 59 years old with COVID-19, enrolled during active disease.

The chain is built from TRBV9 and TRBJ2-5; 12 nucleotides agree with TRBD2. V trimming: 4 bases; J trimming: 4 bases; junction bases outside the gene matches: 5. CDR3 size: 15 residues. The germline V gene encodes CDR1 SGDLS and CDR2 YYNGEE. The CDR3 nucleotides are TGTGCCAGCAGCACCGGACTAGCGGGACGAGAGACCCAGTACTTC. Encoded protein: CASSTGLAGRETQYF.

This chain connects TRBV2 to TRBJ2-1; TRBD2 matches 10 bases. CDR3 length: 16 amino acids. Trimming removed 2 bases from V and 5 bases from J; junction bases left unmatched: 6. Per the germline V gene, CDR1 is SNHLY and CDR2 is FYNNEI. For the CDR3, the DNA is TGTGCCAGCAGTGAATATCTAGCGGGAGCGGACAATGAGCAGTTCTTC. This sequence encodes CASSEYLAGADNEQFF. The whole variable domain, remainder taken from reference TRBV2 and TRBJ2-1, is EPEVTQTPSHQVTQMGQEVILRCVPISNHLYFYWYRQILGQKVEFLVSFYNNEISEKSEIFDDQFSVERPDGSNFTLKIRSTKLEDSAMYFCASSEYLAGADNEQFFGPGTRLTVL.

This chain joins TRBV6-5 and TRBJ2-5, with 8 bases lining up with TRBD2. The J segment lost 4 bases and the V segment lost 4 bases, leaving 8 bases of the junction unmatched. Germline values: CDR1 MNHEY, CDR2 SVGAGI. The length of the CDR3 is 15 residues. CDR3 nucleotides: TGTGCCAGCAGTTCAAGGCCGGGGGGGGGAGAGACCCAGTACTTC. It is translated as CASSSRPGGGETQYF.

This chain links TRBV19 with TRBJ2-7; TRBD1 matches at 8 bases. The CDR3 is 14 amino acids. Trimming took 5 bases from V and 3 from J; bases not matched to a gene: 6. The germline gives CDR1 LNHDA, CDR2 SQIVND (reference sequence). The DNA of the CDR3 is TGTGCCAGTAGTGCGGGACAGGTTGGCTACGAGCAGTACTTC. Its translation: CASSAGQVGYEQYF.

The V gene is TRBV9, the J gene TRBJ2-2; TRBD2 matches 11 bases. This CDR3 region has 16 residues. The J segment lost 3 bases and the V segment lost 3 bases, leaving 4 bases of the junction unmatched. Germline V gene data show CDR1 as SGDLS and CDR2 as YYNGEE. CDR3 nucleotides: TGTGCCAGCAGCGCGGGACTAGCGGACTACACCGGGGAGCTGTTTTTT. Translated: CASSAGLADYTGELFF.

This clone was counted between two and nine times. This chain links TRBV7-8 with TRBJ1-1; 7 bases fit TRBD1. CDR1 and CDR2 (germline): SGHVS, FQNEAQ. The CDR3 spans 18 residues. V lost 5 bases, J lost 0 bases, and 15 bases stayed unmatched. The CDR3 nucleotides read TGTGCCAGCAGCCCCCGGGACAGCCAGTTAATATTGAACACTGAAGCTTTCTTT. This sequence encodes CASSPRDSQLILNTEAFF. The complete variable domain, with remaining parts taken from reference TRBV7-8 and TRBJ1-1, reads GAGVSQSPRYKVAKRGQDVALRCDPISGHVSLFWYQQALGQGPEFLTYFQNEAQLDKSGLPSDRFFAERPEGSVSTLKIQRTQQEDSAVYLCASSPRDSQLILNTEAFFGQGTRLTVV.

V is TRBV7-3 and J is TRBJ2-5; 8 bases map to TRBD1. J lost 5 bases, V lost 3 bases, and 8 bases had no gene match. Germline lookup yields CDR1 SGHTA and CDR2 FQGTGA. This CDR3 has 15 amino acids. The CDR3 is CASSLTSDRAETQYF. CDR3 bases: TGTGCCAGCAGCTTGACCTCGGACAGGGCGGAGACCCAGTACTTC.